This entry concerns a single T cell receptor (beta chain). Its matching antigen is unknown. 13 Jbeta primers and 60 Vbeta primers were used for the PCR. The data were produced by immunoSEQ multiplex PCR, yet TCRdb's version contains in-frame clones alone and is incomplete. Here the sample spans 200,000 to 250,000 clones, 70% being singletons. The germline V gene encodes CDR1 MNHNS and CDR2 SASEGT. This CDR3 region has 15 residues. Trimming took 6 bases from V and 3 from J; bases not matched to a gene: 5. This entry comes from a study of cytomegalovirus exposure and HLA in healthy donors. Turning to the study itself: Unique TCR beta sequences numbering 120 million or so came from roughly 180 million T cells in an earlier analysis. Broader study findings: The analysis excluded some indistinguishable V segments, including TRBV6-2 and TRBV6-3. Data from an earlier analysis indicated that most TCR beta V segments were productive either about 90% or about 30% of the time.

The sample was PBMCs. This TCR was recovered from a middle-aged man in good health and CMV-seropositive. This sequence joins TRBV6-1 and TRBJ2-1; 10 positions agree with TRBD2. This CDR3 reads CASSDKRGGYNEQFF. The DNA for the CDR3 is TGTGCCAGCAGCGATAAGCGGGGGGGCTACAATGAGCAGTTCTTC.